This is a list of T cell receptor beta chains from one sample in a study of cytomegalovirus exposure and HLA in healthy donors. Sequencing was performed with immunoSEQ multiplex PCR; in TCRdb, only in-frame clones are kept and a portion is missing. This table has some 170,000 clones, about 83% appearing once. Input material: PBMCs. The receptors shown here come from a woman between 25 and 40 years old in good health and CMV-seronegative. Both conserved end residues are part of each CDR3. Fields, in order: V gene, clone size, D gene, J gene, CDR3 DNA, CDR3 protein. D genes are given only for firm matches. The size entry is marked missing in some rows and otherwise reads once, few, many or a size class.

V: TRBV27; size: .; D: .; J: TRBJ1-4; DNA: TGTGCCAGCAGTTTAAGTCGGGGGGATGTCGAAAAACTGTTTTTT; CDR3: CASSLSRGDVEKLFF
V: TRBV28; size: .; D: .; J: TRBJ2-7; DNA: TGTGCCAGCACCCCTCTCGGACAGAACTCCTACGAGCAGTACTTC; CDR3: CASTPLGQNSYEQYF
V: TRBV7-8; size: .; D: .; J: TRBJ1-1; DNA: TGTGCCAGCAGCTCATCAGGGAGGGGGAACACTGAAGCTTTCTTT; CDR3: CASSSSGRGNTEAFF
V: TRBV7-6; size: .; D: .; J: TRBJ2-1; DNA: TGTGCCAGCAGCTTATATGTTGGCAGCGAGAGCTCCTACAATGAGCAGTTCTTC; CDR3: CASSLYVGSESSYNEQFF
V: TRBV4-1; size: .; D: .; J: TRBJ2-5; DNA: TGCGCCAGCGGCGGGCCGTCGGGAGAGCAGTACTTC; CDR3: CASGGPSGEQYF
V: TRBV28; size: .; D: TRBD1; J: TRBJ1-5; DNA: TGTGCCAGCAGAGAGGACAGGAGTAGCAATCAGCCCCAGCATTTT; CDR3: CASREDRSSNQPQHF
V: TRBV4-2; size: once; D: TRBD1; J: TRBJ1-2; DNA: TGTGCCAGCAGCCAAGATCCCAAAACAGGGGGCAATGGCTACACCTTC; CDR3: CASSQDPKTGGNGYTF
V: TRBV7-2; size: .; D: TRBD2; J: TRBJ2-7; DNA: TGTGCCAGCAGCTTATTATCACTAGCGGGAGACGAGCAGTACTTC; CDR3: CASSLLSLAGDEQYF
V: TRBV5-1; size: .; D: .; J: TRBJ2-5; DNA: TGCGCCAGCAGCTTCGGCGAGGTCCGACAAGAGACCCAGTACTTC; CDR3: CASSFGEVRQETQYF
V: TRBV10-2; size: .; D: TRBD1; J: TRBJ1-1; DNA: TGCGCCAGCAGTGGGGGGGACAGGGTTTTTGAAGCTTTCTTT; CDR3: CASSGGDRVFEAFF
V: TRBV9; size: .; D: .; J: TRBJ2-2; DNA: TGTGCCAGCAGCGCGGACAGTAACACCGGGGAGCTGTTTTTT; CDR3: CASSADSNTGELFF